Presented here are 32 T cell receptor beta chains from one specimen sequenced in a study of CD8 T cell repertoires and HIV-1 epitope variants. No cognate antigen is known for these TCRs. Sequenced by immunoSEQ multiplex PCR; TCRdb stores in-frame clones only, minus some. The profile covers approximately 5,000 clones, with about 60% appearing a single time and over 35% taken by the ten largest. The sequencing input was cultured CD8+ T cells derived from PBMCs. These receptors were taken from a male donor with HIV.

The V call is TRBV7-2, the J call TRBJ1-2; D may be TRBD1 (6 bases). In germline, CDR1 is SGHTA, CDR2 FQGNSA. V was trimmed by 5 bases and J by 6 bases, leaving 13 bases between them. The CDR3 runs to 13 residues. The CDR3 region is CASSLGGGDGYTF. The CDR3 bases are TGTGCCAGCAGCCTAGGGGGGGGAGATGGCTACACCTTC. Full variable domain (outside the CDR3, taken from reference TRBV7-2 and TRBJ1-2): GAGVSQSPSNKVTEKGKDVELRCDPISGHTALYWYRQSLGQGLEFLIYFQGNSAPDKSGLPSDRFSAERTGGSVSTLTIQRTQQEDSAVYLCASSLGGGDGYTFGSGTRLTVV.

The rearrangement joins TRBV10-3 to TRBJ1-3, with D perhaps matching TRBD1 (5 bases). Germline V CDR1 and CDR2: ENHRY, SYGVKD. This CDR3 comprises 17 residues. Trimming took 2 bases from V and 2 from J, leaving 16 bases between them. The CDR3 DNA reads TGTGCCATCAGTGAGCCGGCAGGGATGACTCCTGGAAACACCATATATTTT. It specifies CAISEPAGMTPGNTIYF.

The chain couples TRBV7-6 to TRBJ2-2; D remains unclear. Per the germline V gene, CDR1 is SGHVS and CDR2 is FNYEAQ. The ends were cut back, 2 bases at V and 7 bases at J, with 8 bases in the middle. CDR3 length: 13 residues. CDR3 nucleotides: TGTGCCAGCAGCTTAAATACGGGCGGGGAGCTGTTTTTT. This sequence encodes CASSLNTGGELFF. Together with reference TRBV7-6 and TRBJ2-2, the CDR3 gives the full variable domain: GAGVSQSPRYKVTKRGQDVALRCDPISGHVSLYWYRQALGQGPEFLTYFNYEAQQDKSGLPNDRFSAERPEGSISTLTIQRTEQRDSAMYRCASSLNTGGELFFGEGSRLTVL.

The CDR3 sequence is CASSAGLGETQYF. The CDR3 nucleotides are TGTGCCAGCAGCGCGGGACTAGGAGAGACCCAGTACTTC. The chain has TRBV5-4 and TRBJ2-5, with 8 bases identical to TRBD2. The V and J ends lost 4 bases and 4 bases, in that order; junction bases with no gene match: 3. The V gene's germline CDR1 is SGHNT and CDR2 YYREEE (reference sequence). The CDR3 sequence is 13 residues long.

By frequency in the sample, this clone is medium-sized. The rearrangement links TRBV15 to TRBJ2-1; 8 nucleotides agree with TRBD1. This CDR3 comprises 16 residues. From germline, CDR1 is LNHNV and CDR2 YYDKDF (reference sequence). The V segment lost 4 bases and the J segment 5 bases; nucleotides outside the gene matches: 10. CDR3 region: CATSITTGVVDNEQFF. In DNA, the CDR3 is TGTGCCACCAGCATTACGACAGGGGTTGTGGACAATGAGCAGTTCTTC.

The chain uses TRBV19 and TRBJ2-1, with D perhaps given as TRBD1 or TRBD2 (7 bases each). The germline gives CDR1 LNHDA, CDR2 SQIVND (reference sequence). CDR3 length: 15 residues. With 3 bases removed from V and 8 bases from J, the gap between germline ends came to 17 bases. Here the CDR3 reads CASSMGGGPSDEQFF. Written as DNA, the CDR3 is TGTGCCAGTAGTATGGGAGGGGGCCCCTCGGATGAGCAGTTCTTC.

The CDR3 region has the DNA TGTGCCAGCAGTTTATACGGCTCCTACGAGCAGTACTTC. As protein: CASSLYGSYEQYF. The V and J genes are TRBV28 and TRBJ2-7, with D unresolved. Germline assignment: CDR1 MDHEN and CDR2 SYDVKM. V lost 1 base and J 0 bases, leaving 4 bases between the germline ends. CDR3 size: 13 residues.

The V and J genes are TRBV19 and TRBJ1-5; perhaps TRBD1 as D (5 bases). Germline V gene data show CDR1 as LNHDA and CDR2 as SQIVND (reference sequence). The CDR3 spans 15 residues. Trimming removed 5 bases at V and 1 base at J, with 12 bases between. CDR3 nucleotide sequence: TGTGCCAGTAGTGCCGGACAAAGGAGCAATCAGCCCCAGCATTTT. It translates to CASSAGQRSNQPQHF.

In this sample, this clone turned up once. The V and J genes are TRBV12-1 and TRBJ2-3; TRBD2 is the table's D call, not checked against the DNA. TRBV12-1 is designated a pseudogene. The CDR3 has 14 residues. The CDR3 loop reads CASSNRDFTDTQYF. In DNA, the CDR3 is TGTGCCAGCAGCAATAGAGATTTCACAGATACGCAGTATTTT.

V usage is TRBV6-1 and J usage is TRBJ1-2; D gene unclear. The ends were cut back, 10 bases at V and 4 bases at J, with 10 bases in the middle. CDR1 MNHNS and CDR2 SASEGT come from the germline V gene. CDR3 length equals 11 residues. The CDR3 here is CATALGYGYTF. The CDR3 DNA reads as TGTGCCACCGCGTTGGGCTATGGCTACACCTTC.

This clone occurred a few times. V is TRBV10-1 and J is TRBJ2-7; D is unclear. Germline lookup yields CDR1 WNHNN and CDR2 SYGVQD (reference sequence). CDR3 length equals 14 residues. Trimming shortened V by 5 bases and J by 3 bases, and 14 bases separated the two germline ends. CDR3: CASSSTDIRYEQYF. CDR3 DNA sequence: TGCGCCAGCAGTTCTACAGACATTCGCTACGAGCAGTACTTC.

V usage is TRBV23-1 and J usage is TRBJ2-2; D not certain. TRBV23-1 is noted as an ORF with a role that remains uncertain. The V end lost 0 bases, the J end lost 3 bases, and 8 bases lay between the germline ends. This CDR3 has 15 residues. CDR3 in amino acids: CASSQSTLYTGELFF. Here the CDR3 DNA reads TGCGCCAGCAGTCAATCGACCCTCTACACCGGGGAGCTGTTTTTT.

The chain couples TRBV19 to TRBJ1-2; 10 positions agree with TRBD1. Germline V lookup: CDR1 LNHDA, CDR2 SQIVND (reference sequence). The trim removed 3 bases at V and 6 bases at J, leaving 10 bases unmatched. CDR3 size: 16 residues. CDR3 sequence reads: CASSILGTGDVNGYTF. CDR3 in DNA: TGTGCCAGTAGTATCTTGGGGACAGGGGACGTCAATGGCTACACCTTC. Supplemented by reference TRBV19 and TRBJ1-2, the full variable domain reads DGGITQSPKYLFRKEGQNVTLSCEQNLNHDAMYWYRQDPGQGLRLIYYSQIVNDFQKGDIAEGYSVSREKKESFPLTVTSAQKNPTAFYLCASSILGTGDVNGYTFGSGTRLTVV.

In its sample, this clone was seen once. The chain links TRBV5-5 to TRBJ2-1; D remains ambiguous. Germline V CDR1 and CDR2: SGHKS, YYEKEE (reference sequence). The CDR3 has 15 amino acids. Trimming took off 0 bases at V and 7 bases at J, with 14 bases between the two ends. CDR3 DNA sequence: TGTGCCAGCAGCTTGGATTACGGCAGGCTGAATGAGCAGTTCTTC. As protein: CASSLDYGRLNEQFF.

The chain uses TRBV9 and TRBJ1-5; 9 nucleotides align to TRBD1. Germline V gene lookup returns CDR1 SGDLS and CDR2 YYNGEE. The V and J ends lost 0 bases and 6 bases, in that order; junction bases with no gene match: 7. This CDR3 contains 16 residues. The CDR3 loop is CASSVDSTGGGQPQHF. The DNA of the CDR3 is TGTGCCAGCAGCGTAGATTCGACAGGGGGAGGTCAGCCCCAGCATTTT.

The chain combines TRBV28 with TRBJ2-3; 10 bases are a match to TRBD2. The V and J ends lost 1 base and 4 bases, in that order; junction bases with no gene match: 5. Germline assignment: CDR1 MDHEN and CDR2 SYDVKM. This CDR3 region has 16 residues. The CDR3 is CASSLSLAGVPDTQYF. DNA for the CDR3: TGTGCCAGCAGTTTATCTCTAGCGGGGGTCCCAGATACGCAGTATTTT.

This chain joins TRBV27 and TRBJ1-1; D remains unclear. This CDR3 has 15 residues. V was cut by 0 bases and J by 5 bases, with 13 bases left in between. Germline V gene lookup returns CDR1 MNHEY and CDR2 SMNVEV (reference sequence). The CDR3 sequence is CASSLSTALRTEAFF. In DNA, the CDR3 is TGTGCCAGCAGTTTATCAACCGCGTTGAGGACTGAAGCTTTCTTT.

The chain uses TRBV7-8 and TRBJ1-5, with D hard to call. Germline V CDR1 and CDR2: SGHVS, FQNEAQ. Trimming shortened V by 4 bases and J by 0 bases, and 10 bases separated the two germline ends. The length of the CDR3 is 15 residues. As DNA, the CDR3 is TGTGCCAGCAGCTCAAATAGGAATAGCAATCAGCCCCAGCATTTT. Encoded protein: CASSSNRNSNQPQHF.

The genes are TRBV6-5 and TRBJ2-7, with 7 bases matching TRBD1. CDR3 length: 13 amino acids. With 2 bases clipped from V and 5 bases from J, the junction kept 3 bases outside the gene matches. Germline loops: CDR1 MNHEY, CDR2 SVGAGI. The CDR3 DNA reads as TGTGCCAGCAGTTACCAGGGGGTGAACGAGCAGTACTTC. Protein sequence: CASSYQGVNEQYF.

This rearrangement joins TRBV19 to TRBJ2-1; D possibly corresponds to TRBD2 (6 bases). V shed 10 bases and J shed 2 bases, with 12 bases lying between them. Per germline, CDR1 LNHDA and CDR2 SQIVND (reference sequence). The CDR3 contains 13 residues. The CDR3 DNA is TGTGCCACCGAAACTAGCACCTACAATGAGCAGTTCTTC. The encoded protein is CATETSTYNEQFF.

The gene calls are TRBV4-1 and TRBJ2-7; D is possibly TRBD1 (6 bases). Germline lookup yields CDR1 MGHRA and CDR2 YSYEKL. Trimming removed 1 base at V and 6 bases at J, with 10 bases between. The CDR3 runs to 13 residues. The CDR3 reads CASSQVEGGEQYF. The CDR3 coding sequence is TGCGCCAGCAGCCAAGTTGAAGGGGGCGAGCAGTACTTC.

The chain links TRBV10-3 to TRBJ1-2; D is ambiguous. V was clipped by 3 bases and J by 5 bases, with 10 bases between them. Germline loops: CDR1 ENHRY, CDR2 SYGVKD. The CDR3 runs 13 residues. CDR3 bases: TGTGCCATCAGTGATAGGGAGGATTATGGCTACACCTTC. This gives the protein CAISDREDYGYTF.

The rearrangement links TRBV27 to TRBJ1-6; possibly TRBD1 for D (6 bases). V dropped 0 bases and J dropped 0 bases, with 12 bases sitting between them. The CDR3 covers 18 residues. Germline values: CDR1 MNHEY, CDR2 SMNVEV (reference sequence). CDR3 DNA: TGTGCCAGCAGTTTATCCTTTCAGGGGAGCTCCTATAATTCACCCCTCCACTTT. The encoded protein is CASSLSFQGSSYNSPLHF.

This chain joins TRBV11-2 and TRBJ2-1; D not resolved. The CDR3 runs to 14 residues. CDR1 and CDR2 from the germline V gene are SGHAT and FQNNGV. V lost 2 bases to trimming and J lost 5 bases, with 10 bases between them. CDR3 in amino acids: CASSLKGLHNEQFF. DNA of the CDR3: TGTGCCAGCAGCTTAAAGGGCCTACACAATGAGCAGTTCTTC.

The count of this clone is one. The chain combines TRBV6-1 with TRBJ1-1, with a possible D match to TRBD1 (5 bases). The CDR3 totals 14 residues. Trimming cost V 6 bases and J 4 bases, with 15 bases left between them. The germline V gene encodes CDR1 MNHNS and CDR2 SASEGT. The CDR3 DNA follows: TGTGCCAGCAGCGGGACCTACGGAACCACTGAAGCTTTCTTT. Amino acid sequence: CASSGTYGTTEAFF.

The DNA for the CDR3 is TGTGCCAGCAGTAGAGGACAGGCGGAGACCCAGTACTTC. Amino acid sequence: CASSRGQAETQYF. This sequence joins TRBV6-5 and TRBJ2-5; TRBD1 aligns across 7 bases. The CDR3 sequence is 13 residues long. Losses at the gene ends were 5 bases for V and 5 bases for J; bases not matched to a gene: 5. Germline V gives CDR1 MNHEY, CDR2 SVGAGI.

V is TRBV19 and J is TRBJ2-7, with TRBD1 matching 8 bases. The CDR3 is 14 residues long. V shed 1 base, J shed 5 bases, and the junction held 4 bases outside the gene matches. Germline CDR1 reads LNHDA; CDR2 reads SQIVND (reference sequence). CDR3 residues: CASSIAGGLHEQYF. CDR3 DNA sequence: TGTGCCAGTAGTATAGCAGGGGGCTTACACGAGCAGTACTTC.

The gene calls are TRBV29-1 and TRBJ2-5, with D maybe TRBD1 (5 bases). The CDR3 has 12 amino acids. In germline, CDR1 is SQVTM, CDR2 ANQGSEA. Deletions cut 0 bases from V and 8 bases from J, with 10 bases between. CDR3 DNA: TGCAGCGTTGAAGATCGTAGGGGCACCCAGTACTTC. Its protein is CSVEDRRGTQYF.

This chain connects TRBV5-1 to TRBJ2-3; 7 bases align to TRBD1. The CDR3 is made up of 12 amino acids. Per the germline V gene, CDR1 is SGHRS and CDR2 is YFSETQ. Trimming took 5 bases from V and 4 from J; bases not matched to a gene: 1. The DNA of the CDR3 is TGCGCCAGCAGAGGGGGCCCAGATACGCAGTATTTT. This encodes CASRGGPDTQYF.

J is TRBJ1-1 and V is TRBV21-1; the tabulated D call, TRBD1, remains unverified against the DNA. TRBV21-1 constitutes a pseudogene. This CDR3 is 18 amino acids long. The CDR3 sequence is CASSERGFVGGQGTEAFF. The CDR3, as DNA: TGTGCCAGCAGCGAAAGGGGGTTCGTTGGGGGTCAGGGCACTGAAGCTTTCTTT.

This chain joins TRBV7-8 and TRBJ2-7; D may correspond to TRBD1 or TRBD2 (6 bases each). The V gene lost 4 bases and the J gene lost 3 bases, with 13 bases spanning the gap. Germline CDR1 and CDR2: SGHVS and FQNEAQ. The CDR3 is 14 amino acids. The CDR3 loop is CASSSRGDFYEQYF. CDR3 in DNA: TGTGCCAGCAGCTCTAGGGGGGACTTCTACGAGCAGTACTTC.

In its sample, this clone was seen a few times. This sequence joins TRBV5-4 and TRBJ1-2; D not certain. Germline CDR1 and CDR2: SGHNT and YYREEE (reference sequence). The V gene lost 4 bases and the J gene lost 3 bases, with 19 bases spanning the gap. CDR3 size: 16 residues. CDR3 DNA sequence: TGTGCCAGCAGCCCTTGGCCGGTAGAATTGGACTATGGCTACACCTTC. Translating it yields CASSPWPVELDYGYTF.